The clone carrying this T cell receptor beta chain was recorded a few times. What it binds is not known. There are 18 residues in the CDR3. V lost 2 bases to trimming and J lost 1 base; unmatched junction nucleotides: 12. Germline-derived CDR1 and CDR2 are GTSNPN and SVGIG (reference sequence). As for time point: week 47, end of study. The content of each vaccine dose was 300 ug of mutant IDH1 20-mer peptide, and topical imiquimod accompanied it. Donors had new IDH1-mutant astrocytomas of WHO grade 3 or 4 (ATRX-lost). The protocol was immunoSEQ multiplex PCR, while the TCRdb copy is restricted to in-frame clones and leaves out a portion. The repertoire holds some 57,000 clones, with roughly 72% as singletons. This entry comes from a study of a mutant IDH1 vaccine in newly diagnosed glioma. General study points: Among all patients, vaccine-induced immune responses occurred in 80% to 95%.

The receptor was isolated from a middle-aged woman with glioma. Some clones in this sample may be carry-over from other donors' samples. The chain carries TRBV30 and TRBJ2-5; 11 bases line up with TRBD2. The sequenced sample was PBMCs, obtained from a glioma patient whose treatment included an IDH1 peptide vaccine. The DNA for the CDR3 is TGTGCCTGGAGTACCTGGACTAGCGGGTTTAGGGGCCAAGAGACCCAGTACTTC. This translates into CAWSTWTSGFRGQETQYF. The complete variable domain, with remaining parts taken from reference TRBV30 and TRBJ2-5, reads SQTIHQWPATLVQPVGSPLSLECTVEGTSNPNLYWYRQAAGRGLQLLFYSVGIGQISSEVPQNLSASRPQDRQFILSSKKLLLSDSGFYLCAWSTWTSGFRGQETQYFGPGTRLLVL.